Each of the 22 T cell receptor beta chains below was sequenced from the same sample in a study of T cell responses to AZD1222 COVID-19 vaccine. Generated by immunoSEQ multiplex PCR, the TCRdb table keeps only in-frame clones and is missing some. Of some 64,000 clones in the sample, around 75% are singletons; the top ten hold about 14%. The source material was peripheral blood, sampled on day 0 of AZD1222 vaccination. All receptors come from an adult in good health.

The chain has TRBV6-5 and TRBJ2-2; 7 nucleotides agree with TRBD1. CDR3 length: 11 residues. Germline V lookup: CDR1 MNHEY, CDR2 SVGAGI. Trimming removed 6 bases from V and 11 bases from J; junction bases left unmatched: 3. The CDR3 spells CASSRQGELFF. CDR3 nucleotides: TGTGCCAGCAGCCGACAGGGTGAGCTGTTTTTT.

This clone was picked up a small number of times. The chain carries TRBV7-9 and TRBJ2-3, with D maybe TRBD2 (5 bases). CDR3 size: 13 residues. V was clipped by 8 bases and J by 7 bases, with 16 bases between them. Germline CDR1 reads SEHNR; CDR2 reads FQNEAQ (reference sequence). CDR3 in amino acids: CASGGAVLHTQYF. DNA for the CDR3: TGTGCCAGCGGTGGAGCGGTGTTGCATACGCAGTATTTT.

The chain joins TRBV6-4 to TRBJ1-3; D is uncertain. V was trimmed by 0 bases and J by 1 base, leaving 13 bases between them. The CDR3 extends over 17 amino acids. Germline V gene data show CDR1 as MRHNA and CDR2 as SNTAGT. For the CDR3, the DNA is TGTGCCAGCAGTGACTCCTGCAGCTTTAATTCTGGAAACACCATATATTTT. The encoded protein is CASSDSCSFNSGNTIYF.

V gene TRBV19 combines with J gene TRBJ1-2; perhaps TRBD1 as D (6 bases). Germline CDR1 LNHDA, CDR2 SQIVND (reference sequence). The CDR3 is 15 residues long. The CDR3 loop is CGSGGDIQINYGYTF. The CDR3 coding sequence is TGTGGATCGGGTGGGGACATCCAAATCAACTATGGCTACACCTTC.

This rearrangement joins TRBV5-4 to TRBJ1-1; tentative D call: TRBD1 (5 bases). Germline CDR1 SGHNT, CDR2 YYREEE (reference sequence). CDR3 length: 11 residues. Trimming cost V 1 base and J 12 bases, with 10 bases left between them. The CDR3 region has the DNA TGTGCCAGCAGCTTGCGGGGCGAAACTTTCTTT. This sequence encodes CASSLRGETFF.

The genes are TRBV28 and TRBJ2-3; D is perhaps TRBD1 or TRBD2 (5 bases each). This CDR3 comprises 13 residues. Trimming stripped 5 bases from V and 12 bases from J, with 18 bases between. Germline V gene lookup returns CDR1 MDHEN and CDR2 SYDVKM. The CDR3 DNA follows: TGTGCCAGCAGTCCCGGGGCTAGGCCCTTTCAGTATTTT. Translated, it gives CASSPGARPFQYF. The full variable domain, rest sourced from reference TRBV28 and TRBJ2-3, is DVKVTQSSRYLVKRTGEKVFLECVQDMDHENMFWYRQDPGLGLRLIYFSYDVKMKEKGDIPEGYSVSREKKERFSLILESASTNQTSMYLCASSPGARPFQYFGPGTRLTVL.

V gene TRBV6-5 combines with J gene TRBJ1-5, with D perhaps matching TRBD1 (6 bases). The V end lost 6 bases, the J end lost 4 bases, and 13 bases lay between the germline ends. The CDR3 totals 14 residues. The germline V gene encodes CDR1 MNHEY and CDR2 SVGAGI. The DNA of the CDR3 is TGTGCCAGCAGACCGGGACAAACGAATCAGCCCCAGCATTTT. Translation: CASRPGQTNQPQHF.

This clone has just a few counts. This chain links TRBV30 with TRBJ2-1; D is unclear. The CDR3 has 11 amino acids. The V gene lost 3 bases and the J gene lost 3 bases, with 3 bases spanning the gap. Germline V gene lookup returns CDR1 GTSNPN and CDR2 SVGIG (reference sequence). The CDR3 DNA follows: TGTGCCTGGAGGGGCTACAATGAGCAGTTCTTC. This translates into CAWRGYNEQFF.

Many counts were recorded for this clone. This chain connects TRBV12-3 or TRBV12-4 to TRBJ2-7; no definite D call. CDR3 size: 13 residues. Trimming pared 6 bases from V and 0 bases from J, leaving 9 bases between. The CDR3 loop reads CASREESSYEQYF. The DNA for the CDR3 is TGTGCCAGCAGAGAGGAGTCCTCCTACGAGCAGTACTTC.

V is TRBV7-9 and J is TRBJ2-5; TRBD2 matches 9 bases. The CDR3 loop spans 14 amino acids. Germline lookup yields CDR1 SEHNR and CDR2 FQNEAQ (reference sequence). J lost 4 bases, V lost 2 bases, and 2 bases had no gene match. CDR3 bases: TGTGCCAGCAGCTTACTAGCGGGGACAGAGACCCAGTACTTC. Encoded protein: CASSLLAGTETQYF.

This sequence joins TRBV29-1 and TRBJ1-2, with 9 nucleotides matching TRBD1. The germline CDR1 and CDR2 sequences are SQVTM and ANQGSEA. This CDR3 region has 12 residues. V trimming: 5 bases; J trimming: 6 bases; junction bases outside the gene matches: 4. For the CDR3, the DNA is TGCAGCGTTTACGACAGGGGGGATGGCTACACCTTC. Translation gives CSVYDRGDGYTF.

The chain uses TRBV20-1 and TRBJ2-3, with unresolved D. CDR1 is DFQATT and CDR2 is SNEGSKA in the germline V gene (reference sequence). CDR3 length: 12 amino acids. Trimming removed 3 bases at V and 4 bases at J, with 8 bases between. CDR3 region: CSASSAPDTQYF. CDR3 coding DNA: TGCAGTGCTAGTTCGGCCCCAGATACGCAGTATTTT.

V usage is TRBV7-9 and J usage is TRBJ2-7; no definite D call. The V end was cut by 4 bases, the J end by 2 bases, with 15 bases between. Germline V CDR1 and CDR2: SEHNR, FQNEAQ (reference sequence). There are 15 residues in the CDR3. The CDR3 region has the DNA TGTGCCAGCAGCTCCACCTACCAGTTTCCCTACGAGCAGTACTTC. Encoded protein: CASSSTYQFPYEQYF.

This rearrangement joins TRBV19 to TRBJ1-6; D might be TRBD1 (6 bases). The CDR3 covers 17 residues. Germline V gives CDR1 LNHDA, CDR2 SQIVND (reference sequence). V was trimmed by 3 bases and J by 7 bases, leaving 19 bases between them. The CDR3 region has the DNA TGTGCCAGTAGTATGGGGGCAGGGCAAAACGGCAATTCACCCCTCCACTTT. Protein: CASSMGAGQNGNSPLHF.

The chain has TRBV5-1 and TRBJ2-3; TRBD2 matches at 12 bases. The CDR3 is made up of 18 amino acids. Losses at the gene ends were 4 bases for V and 2 bases for J; bases not matched to a gene: 11. Germline assignment: CDR1 SGHRS and CDR2 YFSETQ. The CDR3 coding sequence is TGCGCCAGCAGCGGGGGACTAGCGGGCCCTACTCTCACAGATACGCAGTATTTT. This codes for CASSGGLAGPTLTDTQYF.

This clone was recorded only once. The CDR3 nucleotides read TGTGCCAGCAGCGTAGCGGAGGGGACGAGGCAGTACTTC. Protein sequence: CASSVAEGTRQYF. The rearrangement uses TRBV9 and TRBJ2-7; TRBD2 is a possible D gene (6 bases). The ends were cut back, 0 bases at V and 9 bases at J, with 13 bases in the middle. Germline CDR1 SGDLS, CDR2 YYNGEE. This CDR3 is built from 13 residues.

The V call is TRBV18, the J call TRBJ1-3, with TRBD1 as a possible D gene (5 bases). The CDR3 runs 15 residues. The V and J ends lost 4 bases and 1 base respectively, with 11 bases between them. Germline V gene lookup returns CDR1 KGHSH and CDR2 LQKENI. The CDR3 DNA reads as TGTGCCAGCTCACTTAATACAGGTTCTGGAAACACCATATATTTT. Amino acids: CASSLNTGSGNTIYF.

The J gene is TRBJ1-1, the V gene TRBV7-9; 7 bases map to TRBD1. The J segment lost 5 bases and the V segment lost 5 bases, leaving 11 bases of the junction unmatched. Germline loops: CDR1 SEHNR, CDR2 FQNEAQ (reference sequence). There are 15 residues in the CDR3. Here the CDR3 reads CASSPIQGKGTEAFF. The CDR3 DNA sequence: TGTGCCAGCAGCCCGATACAGGGGAAGGGGACTGAAGCTTTCTTT.

This clone was detected once. V is TRBV5-6 and J is TRBJ1-2, with D possibly TRBD1 on 5 matching bases. Germline lookup yields CDR1 SGHDT and CDR2 YYEEEE. The CDR3 length is 14 residues. Trimming removed 0 bases at V and 4 bases at J, with 10 bases between. CDR3 region: CASSLGQGPYGYTF. The CDR3 bases are TGTGCCAGCAGCTTGGGGCAGGGACCCTATGGCTACACCTTC.

The chain uses TRBV2 and TRBJ1-2; D gene uncertain. V was clipped by 5 bases and J by 8 bases, with 9 bases between them. The CDR3 is made up of 11 amino acids. Germline loops: CDR1 SNHLY, CDR2 FYNNEI. DNA for the CDR3: TGTGCCAGCAGTTGGTACAAGGGCTACACCTTC. Its translation is CASSWYKGYTF.

The chain links TRBV29-1 to TRBJ1-2; possible D gene TRBD1, 5 bases. CDR1 SQVTM and CDR2 ANQGSEA come from the germline V gene. V was cut by 5 bases and J by 0 bases, with 10 bases left in between. There are 13 residues in the CDR3. The DNA for the CDR3 is TGCAGCGTTACAGGATTTACTAACTATGGCTACACCTTC. Amino acids: CSVTGFTNYGYTF.

This clone was counted between two and nine times. The rearrangement joins TRBV11-2 to TRBJ1-1, with unresolved D. The CDR3 spans 14 residues. Trimming took 0 bases from V and 10 from J, leaving 15 bases between them. The germline V gene encodes CDR1 SGHAT and CDR2 FQNNGV. The CDR3 spells CASSLEPAARGAFF. The DNA for the CDR3 is TGTGCCAGCAGCTTAGAGCCGGCCGCGCGGGGAGCTTTCTTT.